Listed below are T cell receptor beta chains from one sample, sequenced in a study of T cells in Graves' hyperthyroidism and ophthalmopathy. TCRdb re-called the multiplex PCR reads through MiXCR, storing one row per CDR3 protein. The sample holds 700,000 to 950,000 distinct CDR3 sequences, around 40% seen once. The sample taken for sequencing was blood. The receptors here all came from a woman aged 40-49 years with Graves' hyperthyroidism. CDR3s include the opening cysteine and the closing phenylalanine or tryptophan. D genes are given only for firm matches. Clone size is stated in some rows and not others, as once, few, many or a class when expanded.

>many|TRBJ1-6|.|TRBV6-2/TRBV6-3
TGTGCCAGCAGGCCCGGGACGACGAATTCACCCCTCCACTTT
CASRPGTTNSPLHF
>few|TRBJ2-3|TRBD2|TRBV7-9
TGTGCCAGCAGCTTAGCAGCGGGGAGAGGTAGAGATACGCAGTATTTT
CASSLAAGRGRDTQYF
>few|TRBJ2-2|.|TRBV24-1
TGTGCCACCAGTGATTCCCGGATAGCGGACACCGGGGAGCTGTTTTTT
CATSDSRIADTGELFF
>once|TRBJ1-6|.|TRBV7-6
TGTGCCAGCAGCGATTCGGACGGAACGAAAGCCAATTCACCCCTCCACTTT
CASSDSDGTKANSPLHF
>few|TRBJ1-3|.|TRBV5-1
TGCGCCAGCAGCTTGGTCCCGGAGGGACCTGGAAACACCATATATTTT
CASSLVPEGPGNTIYF
>few|TRBJ1-5|.|TRBV12-3/TRBV12-4
TGTGCCAGCAGCCACGGGGGCAGTAGGCAGCCCCAGCATTTT
CASSHGGSRQPQHF
>many|TRBJ2-5|.|TRBV20-1
TGCAGTGCCACGAAGTACCAGGACGGCCACCTCCAAGAGACCCAGTACTTC
CSATKYQDGHLQETQYF
>.|TRBJ2-2|.|TRBV6-2/TRBV6-3
TGTGCCAGCAGCCGAATTGGACTCCCGGGAGGGGAGCTGTTTTTT
CASSRIGLPGGELFF
>many|TRBJ2-7|TRBD1|TRBV6-5
TGTGCCAGCAGTGCCGACAGGGGCCACGAGCAGTACTTC
CASSADRGHEQYF
>.|TRBJ2-2|.|TRBV10-3
TGTGCCATCGGGCCACAGAACACCGGGGAGCTGTTTTTT
CAIGPQNTGELFF
>.|TRBJ1-4|TRBD1|TRBV7-9
TGTGCCAGCAGCTCACCACAGGGGGCCTGGCCAACTAATGAAAAACTGTTTTTT
CASSSPQGAWPTNEKLFF
>few|TRBJ1-5|.|TRBV27
TGTGCCAGCAGACAGACAGCTAGCAATCAGCCCCAGCATTTT
CASRQTASNQPQHF
>.|TRBJ1-1|TRBD1|TRBV6-2/TRBV6-3
TGTGCCAGCTTCGACAGGGAGGGGTACACTGAAGCTTTCTTT
CASFDREGYTEAFF
>once|TRBJ1-4|.|TRBV10-3
TGTGCCATCAGAAGGGCAACTAATGAAAAACTGTTTTTT
CAIRRATNEKLFF
>many|TRBJ2-7|.|TRBV7-2
TGTGCCAGCAGCTTAAGCGTCGGCATTCAGTACGAGCAGTACTTC
CASSLSVGIQYEQYF
>.|TRBJ2-2|.|TRBV10-3
TGTGCCAGCAGTCAAAGCGGAGGGGTCGGGGAGCTGTTTTTT
CASSQSGGVGELFF
>many|TRBJ2-7|.|TRBV7-2
TGTGCCAGCAGCTTAGGTCCGGGTGACGAGCAGTACTTC
CASSLGPGDEQYF
>many|TRBJ1-6|.|TRBV6-5
TGTGCCAGCAGTGAAAATCCTAATTCACCCCTCCACTTT
CASSENPNSPLHF
>.|TRBJ1-1|.|TRBV20-1
TGCAGTGCTAGAGAATTCGAACGACTGAACACTGAAGCTTTCTTT
CSAREFERLNTEAFF
>.|TRBJ1-3|.|TRBV4-1
TGCGCCAGCAGCCAAGTGGGAATGGGCAGTCTAAACACCATATATTTT
CASSQVGMGSLNTIYF
>few|TRBJ1-1|.|TRBV20-1
TGCACCTCCCGTAGCCCCTCCTTCAAGACAGGGAACACTGAAGCTTTCTTT
CTSRSPSFKTGNTEAFF
>once|TRBJ2-2|.|TRBV6-1
TGTGCCAGCAGAATTCTCCCTGCCGGGGAGCTGTTTTTT
CASRILPAGELFF
>few|TRBJ1-2|.|TRBV28
TGTGCCAGCAGTTTTCGAGGACACCTTAACTATGGCTACACCTTC
CASSFRGHLNYGYTF
>few|TRBJ1-6|.|TRBV18
TGTGCCAGCTCACCACTTTGGGCTTCACCCCTCCACTTT
CASSPLWASPLHF
>.|TRBJ2-5|.|TRBV7-3
TGTGCCAGCAGCTTACGGGGAAGGATGGAGACCCAGTACTTC
CASSLRGRMETQYF
>few|TRBJ1-1|TRBD1|TRBV24-1
TGTGCCACCAGTGATTCGGCGACAGGGGAGAACACTGAAGCTTTCTTT
CATSDSATGENTEAFF
>few|TRBJ1-2|.|TRBV12-3/TRBV12-4
TGTGCCAGCAGTTTAATGGGCAGAGAGTACACCTTC
CASSLMGREYTF
>.|TRBJ2-5|TRBD1|TRBV5-1
TGTGCCAGCAGCTTGTATGGACAGGGGGGTAATCAGCCCCAGTACTTC
CASSLYGQGGNQPQYF
>once|TRBJ2-2|.|TRBV6-6
TGTGCCAGCAGCGGCTCCAGGGGAGACACCGGGGAGCTGTTTTTT
CASSGSRGDTGELFF
>few|TRBJ1-5|.|TRBV2
TGTGCCAGCATATCCTCGGAAGGGGTTGGGCAGCCCCAGCATTTT
CASISSEGVGQPQHF
>few|TRBJ1-5|TRBD1|TRBV6-6
TGTGCCAGCGGGTCAGGGGGCGAAAGCAATCAGCCCCAGCATTTT
CASGSGGESNQPQHF
>many|TRBJ1-4|.|TRBV11-2
TGTGCCAGCAGCTTAGTCGGGAATAATGAAAAACTGTTTTTT
CASSLVGNNEKLFF
>.|TRBJ2-1|TRBD1|TRBV24-1
TGTGCCACCAGTGATTTAGGACAGGGGGCTATTGAGCAGTTCTTC
CATSDLGQGAIEQFF
>many|TRBJ2-7|.|TRBV19
TGTGCCAGTAGCCCCAGGGCAGGATACTACGAGCAGTACTTC
CASSPRAGYYEQYF
>many|TRBJ1-5|TRBD1|TRBV6-4
TGTGCCAGCAGACCGACAGGGGGAAGCAATCAGCCCCAGCATTTT
CASRPTGGSNQPQHF
>few|TRBJ1-2|TRBD1|TRBV7-2
TGTGCCAGCAGCCCCGCCTTAGGGGGCCAAAATGGCTACACCTTC
CASSPALGGQNGYTF
>.|TRBJ2-7|TRBD2|TRBV6-5
TGTGCCAGCAGTCCAGGGACTAGCGAGATCCCCTACGAGCAGTACTTC
CASSPGTSEIPYEQYF
>many|TRBJ1-1|.|TRBV12-3/TRBV12-4
TGTGCCAGCAGTTTAGGGCAGGGGCGGGGGACTGAAGCTTTCTTT
CASSLGQGRGTEAFF
>.|TRBJ2-1|TRBD2|TRBV20-1
TGCAGTGCCCTAGCGGGAAGTGAGCAGTTCTTC
CSALAGSEQFF
>.|TRBJ2-3|TRBD1|TRBV20-1
TGCAGTGCTAGAGATCAGGCCAGGGGGATGGCAGATACGCAGTATTTT
CSARDQARGMADTQYF
>many|TRBJ2-2|TRBD2|TRBV29-1
TGCAGCGTGAACAGCGGGAGGTATACCGGGGAGCTGTTTTTT
CSVNSGRYTGELFF
>.|TRBJ2-7|.|TRBV6-2/TRBV6-3
TGTGCCAGCAGAAGTAACATAGGCACATTCTACGAGCAGTACTTC
CASRSNIGTFYEQYF
>.|TRBJ1-6|.|TRBV25-1
TGCGCCAGCAGCCCACCAAGTTGGGGGGGTCGAGATTCACCCCTCCACTTT
CASSPPSWGGRDSPLHF
>few|TRBJ2-7|.|TRBV4-1
TGCGCCAGCAGCCAAATTCGCGAACTAGCTTCCGAGCAGTACTTC
CASSQIRELASEQYF
>many|TRBJ1-3|.|TRBV5-6
TGTGCCAGCAGCTTTTCCGGATCCCGAAACACCATATATTTT
CASSFSGSRNTIYF
>many|TRBJ1-4|TRBD1|TRBV7-2
TGTGCCAGCAGCTCCACCTATGGGACAGCTGAAAAACTGTTTTTT
CASSSTYGTAEKLFF
>.|TRBJ2-1|TRBD1|TRBV7-2
TGTGCCAGCAGCTTGGGGACAGTATACAATGAGCAGTTCTTC
CASSLGTVYNEQFF
>many|TRBJ1-5|TRBD1|TRBV2
TGTGCCAGCAGTGATTTCGTCAGGGGGCTGGGTCAGCCCCAGCATTTT
CASSDFVRGLGQPQHF
>.|TRBJ2-3|TRBD1|TRBV7-9
TGTGCCAGCAGCCGGTCGACAGGGTCAGATACGCAGTATTTT
CASSRSTGSDTQYF
>.|TRBJ1-4|.|TRBV7-2
TGTGCCAGCAGCTTGAATGGGGGGAGTTTTGAAAAACTGTTTTTT
CASSLNGGSFEKLFF
>many|TRBJ2-2|.|TRBV24-1
TGTGCCACCAGTGTTCCGGGGCTGAACACCGGGGAGCTGTTTTTT
CATSVPGLNTGELFF
>many|TRBJ2-2|.|TRBV5-1
TGTGCCAGCAGCTTAGGCAACACCGGGGAGCTGTTTTTT
CASSLGNTGELFF
>many|TRBJ2-7|.|TRBV10-3
TGTGCCATCAGTGCGGGGCAGGGCAGGGCGCCCTACGAGCAGTACTTC
CAISAGQGRAPYEQYF
>.|TRBJ2-7|TRBD2|TRBV10-3
TGTGCCAGCAGTGAAAGTGGGCTAGCGGGACCCTACGAGCAGTACTTC
CASSESGLAGPYEQYF
>few|TRBJ1-5|.|TRBV7-8
TGTGCCAGCAGCTCCCCAGGCGGGCAGTTTCGACGTGAGCCCCAGCATTTT
CASSSPGGQFRREPQHF